These T cell receptor beta chains were read from a single sample in a study of human T cells and chemical hapten exposure. TCRdb ran MiXCR on the RACE reads and lists one entry per CDR3 protein. This sample has around 380,000 distinct CDR3 sequences, with approximately 4.4% found just once. Source: whole blood, taken in connection with sensitization to the hapten diphenylcyclopropenone (DPC). The receptors were gathered from a woman between 50 and 59 years old with alopecia areata. Some clones in this sample may be carry-over from other donors' samples. Both conserved end residues are part of each CDR3. Each record gives: CDR3 protein, CDR3 DNA, D gene, clone size, J gene, V gene. The D gene is left open where the match is weak. A clone size is listed for some rows: how often the clone was seen (once, few, many), or a class if it is expanded.

CDR3aa: CSVEGRVIYEQYF
CDR3nt: TGCAGCGTTGAGGGCAGGGTCATCTACGAGCAGTACTTC
d_gene: -
abundance: -
j_gene: TRBJ2-7
v_gene: TRBV29-1

CDR3aa: CSASRGVETQYF
CDR3nt: TGCAGTGCTAGCCGGGGTGTAGAGACCCAGTACTTC
d_gene: -
abundance: -
j_gene: TRBJ2-5
v_gene: TRBV20-1

CDR3aa: CASSVGERDTQYF
CDR3nt: TGTGCCAGCAGCGTAGGGGAGAGAGATACGCAGTATTTT
d_gene: -
abundance: many
j_gene: TRBJ2-3
v_gene: TRBV9

CDR3aa: CATSDLVSGSTDTQYF
CDR3nt: TGTGCCACCAGTGATTTAGTTAGCGGAAGCACAGATACGCAGTATTTT
d_gene: -
abundance: many
j_gene: TRBJ2-3
v_gene: TRBV24-1

CDR3aa: CSASQGVYTGELFF
CDR3nt: TGCAGCGCTTCACAGGGCGTGTACACCGGGGAGCTGTTTTTT
d_gene: -
abundance: many
j_gene: TRBJ2-2
v_gene: TRBV29-1

CDR3aa: CSARSAVGTSSINEQFF
CDR3nt: TGCAGTGCTAGATCGGCCGTCGGGACTAGCTCCATCAATGAGCAGTTCTTC
d_gene: TRBD2
abundance: few
j_gene: TRBJ2-1
v_gene: TRBV20-1

CDR3aa: CASSYVPGVTQPQHF
CDR3nt: TGTGCCAGCAGTTACGTCCCGGGGGTGACTCAGCCCCAGCATTTT
d_gene: -
abundance: few
j_gene: TRBJ1-5
v_gene: TRBV6-2/TRBV6-3

CDR3aa: CASTLGVGGADTQYF
CDR3nt: TGTGCCAGCACCTTAGGGGTCGGGGGTGCAGATACGCAGTATTTT
d_gene: -
abundance: many
j_gene: TRBJ2-3
v_gene: TRBV7-9

CDR3aa: CASSYHRDRYQETQYF
CDR3nt: TGTGCCAGCAGTTACCACCGGGACAGATACCAAGAGACCCAGTACTTC
d_gene: TRBD1
abundance: few
j_gene: TRBJ2-5
v_gene: TRBV6-2/TRBV6-3

CDR3aa: CASSVGAGVPSEQFF
CDR3nt: TGTGCCAGCAGCGTAGGGGCGGGAGTTCCTAGTGAGCAGTTCTTC
d_gene: TRBD2
abundance: few
j_gene: TRBJ2-1
v_gene: TRBV9

CDR3aa: CASSTANTEAFF
CDR3nt: TGTGCCAGCAGTACAGCGAACACTGAAGCTTTCTTT
d_gene: -
abundance: many
j_gene: TRBJ1-1
v_gene: TRBV6-5

CDR3aa: CASLRGTRNTGELFF
CDR3nt: TGTGCCAGCCTGAGGGGGACAAGGAACACCGGGGAGCTGTTTTTT
d_gene: -
abundance: many
j_gene: TRBJ2-2
v_gene: TRBV6-5

CDR3aa: CASSPDSSSYEQYF
CDR3nt: TGTGCCAGCTCCCCGGACAGTTCCTCCTACGAGCAGTACTTC
d_gene: -
abundance: few
j_gene: TRBJ2-7
v_gene: TRBV12-3/TRBV12-4

CDR3aa: CDSSLGQGFGTDTQYF
CDR3nt: TGTGACAGCAGCTTGGGGCAGGGGTTCGGCACAGATACGCAGTATTTT
d_gene: -
abundance: -
j_gene: TRBJ2-3
v_gene: TRBV5-5

CDR3aa: CSVVRGQRTEAFF
CDR3nt: TGCAGCGTTGTAAGGGGGCAACGGACTGAAGCTTTCTTT
d_gene: TRBD1
abundance: many
j_gene: TRBJ1-1
v_gene: TRBV29-1

CDR3aa: CASSQGGLRNQPQHF
CDR3nt: TGTGCCAGCAGCCAAGGGGGGCTACGCAATCAGCCCCAGCATTTT
d_gene: -
abundance: many
j_gene: TRBJ1-5
v_gene: TRBV3-1

CDR3aa: CSAKSGNYEQYF
CDR3nt: TGCAGTGCTAAATCCGGAAACTACGAGCAGTACTTC
d_gene: -
abundance: few
j_gene: TRBJ2-7
v_gene: TRBV20-1

CDR3aa: CSVNRGTYNEQFF
CDR3nt: TGCAGCGTCAACAGGGGTACCTACAATGAGCAGTTCTTC
d_gene: TRBD1
abundance: many
j_gene: TRBJ2-1
v_gene: TRBV29-1

CDR3aa: CSARSTASYEQYF
CDR3nt: TGCAGTGCTAGATCGACTGCCTCCTACGAGCAGTACTTC
d_gene: -
abundance: few
j_gene: TRBJ2-7
v_gene: TRBV20-1

CDR3aa: CATPPGDTEAFF
CDR3nt: TGTGCCACCCCGCCCGGAGACACTGAAGCTTTCTTT
d_gene: -
abundance: few
j_gene: TRBJ1-1
v_gene: TRBV6-7

CDR3aa: CASSAQTYNSPLHF
CDR3nt: TGTGCCAGCAGCGCACAGACGTATAATTCACCCCTCCACTTT
d_gene: -
abundance: -
j_gene: TRBJ1-6
v_gene: TRBV7-2

CDR3aa: CASRFGGTRGDTQYF
CDR3nt: TGTGCCAGCAGATTCGGGGGTACGAGGGGAGATACGCAGTATTTT
d_gene: -
abundance: -
j_gene: TRBJ2-3
v_gene: TRBV6-5

CDR3aa: CASSFTRDSLNLYNEQFF
CDR3nt: TGTGCCAGCAGTTTTACCCGGGACAGCCTCAATCTCTACAATGAGCAGTTCTTC
d_gene: TRBD1
abundance: many
j_gene: TRBJ2-1
v_gene: TRBV6-2/TRBV6-3

CDR3aa: CASSEVFMLGYEQYF
CDR3nt: TGTGCCAGCAGTGAAGTATTTATGCTGGGCTACGAGCAGTACTTC
d_gene: -
abundance: -
j_gene: TRBJ2-7
v_gene: TRBV6-1

CDR3aa: CASMVGRADTQYF
CDR3nt: TGCGCCAGCATGGTTGGGAGGGCTGATACGCAGTATTTT
d_gene: TRBD2
abundance: few
j_gene: TRBJ2-3
v_gene: TRBV10-2

CDR3aa: CASSLYPGLAGIETQYF
CDR3nt: TGTGCCAGCAGCTTATACCCGGGACTAGCGGGAATTGAGACCCAGTACTTC
d_gene: TRBD2
abundance: -
j_gene: TRBJ2-5
v_gene: TRBV7-2

CDR3aa: CAISSGLAESYEQYF
CDR3nt: TGTGCCATCAGCTCCGGACTAGCGGAGTCCTACGAGCAGTACTTC
d_gene: TRBD2
abundance: few
j_gene: TRBJ2-7
v_gene: TRBV10-3

CDR3aa: CASSLGPRDSEAFF
CDR3nt: TGTGCCAGCAGTTTAGGCCCCAGGGATTCTGAAGCTTTCTTT
d_gene: -
abundance: many
j_gene: TRBJ1-1
v_gene: TRBV12-3/TRBV12-4

CDR3aa: CASSLLAGGPGETQYF
CDR3nt: TGTGCCAGCAGCCTGCTAGCGGGAGGGCCTGGGGAGACCCAGTACTTC
d_gene: TRBD2
abundance: many
j_gene: TRBJ2-5
v_gene: TRBV12-3/TRBV12-4

CDR3aa: CATRAVLTNYGYTF
CDR3nt: TGTGCCACCCGAGCAGTTCTCACTAACTATGGCTACACCTTC
d_gene: -
abundance: few
j_gene: TRBJ1-2
v_gene: TRBV6-5

CDR3aa: CASSFTGISTEAFF
CDR3nt: TGTGCCAGCAGTTTTACGGGAATTAGCACTGAAGCTTTCTTT
d_gene: -
abundance: many
j_gene: TRBJ1-1
v_gene: TRBV27

CDR3aa: CASSLLAGYYNEQFF
CDR3nt: TGTGCCAGCAGTTTGCTAGCGGGATATTACAATGAGCAGTTCTTC
d_gene: TRBD2
abundance: few
j_gene: TRBJ2-1
v_gene: TRBV12-3/TRBV12-4

CDR3aa: CSAHPGLAGVADTQYF
CDR3nt: TGCAGTGCTCACCCGGGACTAGCGGGAGTGGCAGATACGCAGTATTTT
d_gene: TRBD2
abundance: many
j_gene: TRBJ2-3
v_gene: TRBV20-1

CDR3aa: CASSLVGDNNSPLHF
CDR3nt: TGTGCCAGCAGTTTAGTAGGGGACAACAATTCACCCCTCCACTTT
d_gene: -
abundance: -
j_gene: TRBJ1-6
v_gene: TRBV12-3/TRBV12-4

CDR3aa: CASSLNFFRDRTQYF
CDR3nt: TGTGCCAGCAGTTTAAACTTCTTTAGAGATCGTACGCAGTATTTT
d_gene: -
abundance: many
j_gene: TRBJ2-3
v_gene: TRBV28

CDR3aa: CASSQSANGAEKLFF
CDR3nt: TGTGCCAGCAGCCAGTCGGCCAACGGGGCTGAAAAACTGTTTTTT
d_gene: -
abundance: many
j_gene: TRBJ1-4
v_gene: TRBV4-2

CDR3aa: CASSQDAGPLQETQYF
CDR3nt: TGCGCCAGCAGCCAAGATGCAGGGCCTCTCCAAGAGACCCAGTACTTC
d_gene: -
abundance: many
j_gene: TRBJ2-5
v_gene: TRBV4-3

CDR3aa: CASSFGQIHTEAFF
CDR3nt: TGTGCCAGCAGTTTCGGACAGATCCACACTGAAGCTTTCTTT
d_gene: -
abundance: few
j_gene: TRBJ1-1
v_gene: TRBV6-2/TRBV6-3

CDR3aa: CASSYTGRTNYGYTF
CDR3nt: TGTGCCAGCAGTTATACGGGACGTACTAACTATGGCTACACCTTC
d_gene: -
abundance: few
j_gene: TRBJ1-2
v_gene: TRBV6-5

CDR3aa: CASSLSGFGELFF
CDR3nt: TGTGCCAGCAGTTTGTCTGGGTTCGGGGAGCTGTTTTTT
d_gene: -
abundance: -
j_gene: TRBJ2-2
v_gene: TRBV12-3/TRBV12-4

CDR3aa: CSSGSNTDTQYF
CDR3nt: TGCAGTTCCGGGTCGAACACAGATACGCAGTATTTT
d_gene: -
abundance: few
j_gene: TRBJ2-3
v_gene: TRBV29-1

CDR3aa: CASSVGTSGPDTQYF
CDR3nt: TGTGCCAGCAGCGTTGGGACTAGCGGCCCAGATACGCAGTATTTT
d_gene: TRBD2
abundance: -
j_gene: TRBJ2-3
v_gene: TRBV2

CDR3aa: CASSVNTDREIGPEAFF
CDR3nt: TGTGCCAGCAGCGTAAACACGGACAGGGAAATTGGTCCTGAAGCTTTCTTT
d_gene: TRBD1
abundance: -
j_gene: TRBJ1-1
v_gene: TRBV9

CDR3aa: CASSLQWTGPKLSTDTQYF
CDR3nt: TGTGCCAGCAGCTTACAGTGGACAGGGCCTAAACTCAGCACAGATACGCAGTATTTT
d_gene: TRBD1
abundance: many
j_gene: TRBJ2-3
v_gene: TRBV7-2

CDR3aa: CASSLMSSYNSPLHF
CDR3nt: TGTGCCAGCAGCTTAATGAGCTCCTATAATTCACCCCTCCACTTT
d_gene: -
abundance: many
j_gene: TRBJ1-6
v_gene: TRBV7-2

CDR3aa: CSARSGGVETDTQYF
CDR3nt: TGCAGTGCTAGATCCGGTGGGGTAGAAACAGATACGCAGTATTTT
d_gene: -
abundance: many
j_gene: TRBJ2-3
v_gene: TRBV20-1

CDR3aa: CASSLSGTENEQFF
CDR3nt: TGTGCCAGCAGTCTAAGCGGGACAGAGAATGAGCAGTTCTTC
d_gene: -
abundance: -
j_gene: TRBJ2-1
v_gene: TRBV12-3/TRBV12-4

CDR3aa: CASSVSGSGAQYF
CDR3nt: TGTGCCAGCAGCGTTTCGGGCTCGGGGGCCCAGTACTTC
d_gene: -
abundance: few
j_gene: TRBJ2-5
v_gene: TRBV9

CDR3aa: CSVTGTGYGYTF
CDR3nt: TGCAGCGTAACCGGGACAGGGTATGGCTACACCTTC
d_gene: TRBD1
abundance: many
j_gene: TRBJ1-2
v_gene: TRBV29-1

CDR3aa: CAISDGSMNTEAFF
CDR3nt: TGTGCCATCAGTGACGGCAGCATGAACACTGAAGCTTTCTTT
d_gene: -
abundance: few
j_gene: TRBJ1-1
v_gene: TRBV10-3

CDR3aa: CASSYSFSGRREQYF
CDR3nt: TGTGCCAGCAGTTACTCGTTTAGCGGGAGGCGCGAGCAGTACTTC
d_gene: TRBD2
abundance: many
j_gene: TRBJ2-7
v_gene: TRBV6-5

CDR3aa: CASSPAGGTYGYTF
CDR3nt: TGTGCCAGCTCACCCGCGGGGGGAACCTATGGCTACACCTTC
d_gene: -
abundance: few
j_gene: TRBJ1-2
v_gene: TRBV18

CDR3aa: CASSRSPLTGSGTGELFF
CDR3nt: TGTGCCAGCAGCCGATCTCCCTTGACAGGGTCAGGGACCGGGGAGCTGTTTTTT
d_gene: TRBD1
abundance: -
j_gene: TRBJ2-2
v_gene: TRBV7-8

CDR3aa: CASSFEGAIGYTF
CDR3nt: TGTGCCAGCAGTTTCGAGGGGGCGATCGGCTACACCTTC
d_gene: TRBD1
abundance: many
j_gene: TRBJ1-2
v_gene: TRBV12-3/TRBV12-4

CDR3aa: CASSLSAAAPKNTQYF
CDR3nt: TGTGCCAGCAGTTTATCGGCGGCCGCTCCCAAGAATACGCAGTATTTT
d_gene: -
abundance: many
j_gene: TRBJ2-3
v_gene: TRBV27

CDR3aa: CASSPAGTAYGYTF
CDR3nt: TGTGCCAGCAGTCCCGCCGGGACAGCGTATGGCTACACCTTC
d_gene: TRBD1
abundance: many
j_gene: TRBJ1-2
v_gene: TRBV27

CDR3aa: CASSLAQGDEQFF
CDR3nt: TGTGCCAGCAGCTTAGCGCAGGGCGATGAGCAGTTCTTC
d_gene: -
abundance: many
j_gene: TRBJ2-1
v_gene: TRBV7-2

CDR3aa: CSVDYRGGTEAFF
CDR3nt: TGCAGCGTTGATTACAGGGGCGGCACTGAAGCTTTCTTT
d_gene: TRBD1
abundance: many
j_gene: TRBJ1-1
v_gene: TRBV29-1